The 9 T cell receptor beta chains below come from one sample, sequenced in a study of blood T cells in healthy people across ages. The second PCR ran about 6 to 12 cycles with a sample-barcoded 5' primer and J-beta primers. TCRdb re-called the 5' RACE reads through MiXCR, storing one row per CDR3 protein. The profile shows hundreds of thousands of distinct CDR3 sequences, 27% of them singletons. Sequencing was performed on blood. The source of these receptors is a woman in her 70s in good health.

In its sample, this clonotype was seen many times. V usage is TRBV7-9 and J usage is TRBJ2-2; no reliable D call. The CDR3 runs 13 residues. V lost 1 base and J lost 5, with 5 bases in between. Germline V lookup: CDR1 SEHNR, CDR2 FQNEAQ (reference sequence). The CDR3 sequence: CASSLGGTGELFF. CDR3 sequence (DNA): TGTGCCAGCAGCTTAGGAGGAACCGGGGAGCTGTTTTTT.

Remarks on this clonotype: A read error may produce the germline difference seen at one junction end. This rearrangement joins TRBV7-2 to TRBJ2-5; maybe TRBD1 (6 bases). The CDR3 length is 15 residues. CDR1 is SGHTA and CDR2 is FQGNSA in the germline V gene. CDR3 in DNA: TGTGCCAACAGCTTAGTGTCGCAGGGGATTGGAGAGCAGTACTTC. Residues: CANSLVSQGIGEQYF.

The V and J genes are TRBV28 and TRBJ1-5; no clear D gene. Germline V CDR1 and CDR2: MDHEN, SYDVKM. V shed 6 bases and J shed 7 bases, with 16 bases lying between them. The CDR3 covers 14 residues. As DNA, the CDR3 is TGTGCCAGCAGGGCATCCAGGCAGCAGCAGCCCCAGCATTTT. Translated, it gives CASRASRQQQPQHF.

This clonotype was seen more than once but under ten times. The J gene is TRBJ2-5, the V gene TRBV2; weak D call: TRBD1 (5 bases). Germline CDR1 and CDR2: SNHLY and FYNNEI. V was pared by 5 bases and J by 0 bases, with 10 bases between. This CDR3 is 14 amino acids long. CDR3 sequence: CASSTGRNQETQYF. As DNA, the CDR3 is TGTGCCAGCAGTACAGGACGGAACCAAGAGACCCAGTACTTC.

The chain couples TRBV24-1 to TRBJ2-5; weak D call: TRBD1 (6 bases). This CDR3 comprises 13 residues. Trimming took off 9 bases at V and 2 bases at J, with 12 bases between the two ends. Germline-derived CDR1 and CDR2 are KGHDR and SFDVKD. CDR3 residues: CATSNRDQETQYF. CDR3 nucleotide sequence: TGTGCCACCTCCAACAGGGATCAAGAGACCCAGTACTTC.

This clonotype was observed at least ten times. The chain links TRBV5-1 to TRBJ2-5; TRBD1 agrees at 9 bases. The CDR3 runs 13 residues. Germline lookup yields CDR1 SGHRS and CDR2 YFSETQ. Trimming took 1 base from V and 13 from J; bases not matched to a gene: 8. CDR3 bases: TGCGCCAGCAGCTTGATCTCCGGGACAGGGATGTACTTC. Amino acid sequence: CASSLISGTGMYF.

The chain joins TRBV28 to TRBJ1-1; 7 positions match TRBD1. Trimming took 6 bases from V and 1 from J; bases not matched to a gene: 11. The CDR3 extends over 16 amino acids. The germline V gene has CDR1 MDHEN and CDR2 SYDVKM. CDR3 nucleotides: TGTGCCAGCAGCCCCGGACAGGAAGATCGGAACACTGAAGCTTTCTTT. Amino acid sequence: CASSPGQEDRNTEAFF.

This clonotype was seen a handful of times. The genes are TRBV5-1 and TRBJ1-5; D possibly corresponds to TRBD1 (5 bases). Germline CDR1 reads SGHRS; CDR2 reads YFSETQ. V dropped 1 base and J dropped 0 bases, with 8 bases sitting between them. This CDR3 comprises 15 residues. The CDR3 bases are TGCGCCAGCAGCTTGAATGGGGGTAGCAATCAGCCCCAGCATTTT. It encodes CASSLNGGSNQPQHF.

This clonotype was found many times. This chain links TRBV24-1 with TRBJ2-5, with a possible D match to TRBD2 (6 bases). The CDR3 loop spans 16 amino acids. The ends were cut back, 4 bases at V and 4 bases at J, with 18 bases in the middle. CDR1 is KGHDR and CDR2 is SFDVKD in the germline V gene. For the CDR3, the DNA is TGTGCCACCAGTGAATCCGGGAGACCGGAGGGAGAGACCCAGTACTTC. Translating gives CATSESGRPEGETQYF.